A selection of T cell receptor beta chains follows, all from one sample in a study of T cells in Graves' hyperthyroidism and ophthalmopathy. One entry per CDR3 protein results from TCRdb running MiXCR on the multiplex PCR reads. The data contain around 620,000 distinct CDR3 sequences, under 20% of them singletons. The sequenced sample consisted of blood. All receptors derive from a woman between 25 and 40 years old with Graves' hyperthyroidism. CDR3s include the opening cysteine and the closing phenylalanine or tryptophan. The order of the fields is CDR3 protein, CDR3 DNA, D gene, V gene, J gene, clone size. The D gene is left open where the match is weak. Size values are once, few and many counts, or a class for expanded clones, and some rows have none.

CASSATSGRIGELFF,TGTGCCAGCAGCGCGACTAGCGGGAGAATCGGGGAGCTGTTTTTT,TRBD2,TRBV9,TRBJ2-2,few
CATSLDGDTQYF,TGTGCCACCAGCTTAGACGGAGATACGCAGTATTTT,NA,TRBV7-9,TRBJ2-3,NA
CASSPGTGGIYEQYF,TGTGCCAGCTCACCAGGGACAGGGGGTATCTACGAGCAGTACTTC,TRBD1,TRBV18,TRBJ2-7,many
CSARDRTRDYGYTF,TGCAGTGCTAGAGATCGGACCAGGGACTATGGCTACACCTTC,NA,TRBV20-1,TRBJ1-2,many
CASSPDRGGVETQYF,TGTGCCAGCAGCCCGGACAGGGGGGGTGTAGAGACCCAGTACTTC,TRBD1,TRBV28,TRBJ2-5,NA
CASSSSGTLTSGPTGELFF,TGTGCCAGCAGCTCTTCCGGGACACTCACCTCCGGTCCCACCGGGGAGCTGTTTTTT,NA,TRBV7-2,TRBJ2-2,few
CASSTDTYNEQFF,TGTGCCAGCAGCACCGACACTTACAATGAGCAGTTCTTC,NA,TRBV9,TRBJ2-1,once
CASRPLGGADTQYF,TGTGCCAGCAGGCCACTCGGCGGCGCAGATACGCAGTATTTT,NA,TRBV6-1,TRBJ2-3,many
CASRGYSTDTQYF,TGTGCCAGCAGGGGCTATAGCACAGATACGCAGTATTTT,NA,TRBV3-1,TRBJ2-3,NA
CASSTKSGTSTLGELFF,TGTGCCAGCAGCACGAAGTCCGGGACTAGCACTTTGGGGGAGCTGTTTTTT,TRBD2,TRBV13,TRBJ2-2,few
CASSFRGGNQPQHF,TGTGCCAGCAGTTTCAGGGGTGGCAATCAGCCCCAGCATTTT,NA,TRBV28,TRBJ1-5,many
CASSSGATNTEAFF,TGTGCCAGCAGCTCCGGGGCAACGAACACTGAAGCTTTCTTT,NA,TRBV7-3,TRBJ1-1,few
CATSAGGSLRNEQFF,TGTGCCACCTCCGCTGGCGGGAGTTTGCGCAATGAGCAGTTCTTC,TRBD2,TRBV24-1,TRBJ2-1,many
CASGHGLGQPQHF,TGTGCTAGTGGACACGGGTTGGGGCAGCCCCAGCATTTT,NA,TRBV12-5,TRBJ1-5,many
CASSLVGFYNEQFF,TGTGCCAGCAGCTTAGTTGGGTTCTACAATGAGCAGTTCTTC,NA,TRBV7-9,TRBJ2-1,many
CAGGHWLHTDTQYF,TGTGCCGGGGGCCACTGGCTTCACACAGATACGCAGTATTTT,NA,TRBV7-3,TRBJ2-3,few
CASSRSTGRTPWFLGKYEQYF,TGTGCCAGCAGCCGATCGACGGGGCGGACCCCGTGGTTCCTTGGAAAATACGAGCAGTACTTC,NA,TRBV7-3,TRBJ2-7,NA
CASSSHFRPSTDTQYF,TGTGCCAGCAGCTCTCACTTCAGACCCTCCACAGATACGCAGTATTTT,NA,TRBV9,TRBJ2-3,NA
CATLRTSGGEQFF,TGTGCCACCTTAAGGACTAGCGGGGGGGAGCAGTTCTTC,TRBD2,TRBV6-1,TRBJ2-1,NA
CASSIATLAFGGDTQYF,TGTGCCAGTAGTATAGCTACACTAGCGTTCGGTGGAGATACGCAGTATTTT,TRBD2,TRBV19,TRBJ2-3,few
CAWSDRGEQFF,TGTGCCTGGAGTGATCGTGGTGAGCAGTTCTTC,NA,TRBV30,TRBJ2-1,many
CASSMGQGAYEQYF,TGTGCCAGTAGTATGGGACAGGGGGCCTACGAGCAGTACTTC,TRBD1,TRBV19,TRBJ2-7,many
CTSSLETGAIGYTF,TGCACCAGCAGCTTGGAGACAGGGGCCATCGGCTACACCTTC,TRBD1,TRBV5-1,TRBJ1-2,NA
CASHDRGWTTDTQYF,TGTGCCAGCCATGACAGGGGGTGGACTACAGATACGCAGTATTTT,TRBD1,TRBV28,TRBJ2-3,many
CASSSQGDGGTQYF,TGTGCCAGCAGTTCTCAGGGGGATGGGGGGACGCAGTATTTT,NA,TRBV6-2/TRBV6-3,TRBJ2-3,few
CSARSGTGFYGYTF,TGCAGTGCCCGATCCGGGACAGGGTTTTATGGCTACACCTTC,TRBD1,TRBV20-1,TRBJ1-2,NA
CASSVRGSNVGTDTQYF,TGTGCCAGCAGCGTAAGAGGGAGTAACGTAGGCACAGATACGCAGTATTTT,NA,TRBV9,TRBJ2-3,many
CASSLGTEADTQYF,TGTGCCAGCAGCTTGGGGACAGAGGCAGATACGCAGTATTTT,NA,TRBV5-6,TRBJ2-3,few
CASSRQDHYEQYF,TGTGCCAGCAGCCGACAGGACCACTACGAGCAGTACTTC,NA,TRBV2,TRBJ2-7,many
CSGTGGGSNEQFF,TGCAGCGGGACAGGAGGGGGGAGCAATGAGCAGTTCTTC,NA,TRBV29-1,TRBJ2-1,NA
CASSSQGGHSGELFF,TGTGCCAGCAGCTCACAGGGTGGTCATTCCGGGGAGCTGTTTTTT,NA,TRBV11-3,TRBJ2-2,many
CSARVISWLAHTDTQYF,TGCAGTGCTAGAGTAATTTCTTGGCTAGCGCACACAGATACGCAGTATTTT,NA,TRBV20-1,TRBJ2-3,many
CASSLGRIQETQYF,TGTGCCAGCAGTTTAGGCAGGATACAAGAGACCCAGTACTTC,NA,TRBV12-3/TRBV12-4,TRBJ2-5,NA
CSVEVWASGELFF,TGCAGCGTTGAAGTCTGGGCGTCCGGGGAGCTGTTTTTT,NA,TRBV29-1,TRBJ2-2,few
CASSATTYNKQFF,TGTGCCAGCAGTGCGACAACCTACAATAAGCAGTTCTTC,NA,TRBV6-2/TRBV6-3,TRBJ2-1,NA
CASSLFLGVNQPQHF,TGTGCCAGCAGTTTATTTTTGGGGGTCAATCAGCCCCAGCATTTT,NA,TRBV28,TRBJ1-5,many
CASSRQLQGVNTEAFF,TGCGCCAGCAGCCGACAACTACAGGGAGTGAACACTGAAGCTTTCTTT,NA,TRBV5-1,TRBJ1-1,NA
CSARDFVLIGYEQYF,TGCAGTGCTAGAGATTTTGTTCTGATCGGCTACGAGCAGTACTTC,NA,TRBV20-1,TRBJ2-7,many
CASSLDRRGNTIYF,TGTGCCAGCAGTTTGGACAGGCGAGGAAACACCATATATTTT,TRBD1,TRBV28,TRBJ1-3,many
CASRGITSAQSSYNEQFF,TGTGCCAGCAGGGGGATAACTAGCGCCCAATCCTCCTACAATGAGCAGTTCTTC,TRBD2,TRBV6-2/TRBV6-3,TRBJ2-1,many
CAWSRDRHNEQYF,TGTGCCTGGAGTAGGGACAGGCATAACGAGCAGTACTTC,TRBD1,TRBV30,TRBJ2-7,many
CASSLTLRGTQYF,TGTGCCAGCAGCTTAACGTTAAGAGGGACGCAGTATTTT,NA,TRBV7-3,TRBJ2-3,few
CASSPRSGRKQFF,TGTGCCAGCAGCCCGCGGTCCGGGAGGAAGCAGTTCTTC,TRBD2,TRBV7-2,TRBJ2-1,many
CASSRTGTGSNEQFF,TGTGCCAGCAGTAGAACAGGAACAGGGTCCAATGAGCAGTTCTTC,NA,TRBV2,TRBJ2-1,NA
CASSLLFRNEQFF,TGTGCCAGCAGTTTACTGTTCCGGAATGAGCAGTTCTTC,NA,TRBV12-3/TRBV12-4,TRBJ2-1,many
CASSWDYGYTF,TGTGCCAGCAGCTGGGACTATGGCTACACCTTC,NA,TRBV5-6,TRBJ1-2,many